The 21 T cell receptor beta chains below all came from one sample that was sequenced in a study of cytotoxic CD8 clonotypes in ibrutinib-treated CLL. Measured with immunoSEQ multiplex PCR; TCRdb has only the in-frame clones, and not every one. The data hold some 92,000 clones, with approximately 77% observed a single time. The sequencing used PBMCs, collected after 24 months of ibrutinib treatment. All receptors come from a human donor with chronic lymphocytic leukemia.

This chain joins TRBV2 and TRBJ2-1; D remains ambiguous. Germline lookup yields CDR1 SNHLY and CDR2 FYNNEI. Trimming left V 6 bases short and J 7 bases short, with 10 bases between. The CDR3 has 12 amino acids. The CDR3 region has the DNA TGTGCCAGCAGATTAGAGAGGAATGAGCAGTTCTTC. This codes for CASRLERNEQFF.

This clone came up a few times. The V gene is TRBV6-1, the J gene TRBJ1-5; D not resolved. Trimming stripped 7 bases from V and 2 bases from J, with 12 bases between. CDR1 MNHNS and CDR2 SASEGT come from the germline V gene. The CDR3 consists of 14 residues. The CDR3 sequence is CASINTLGNQPQHF. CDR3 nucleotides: TGTGCCAGCATTAACACCCTGGGCAATCAGCCCCAGCATTTT.

CDR3 amino acids: CASSSGLARNTDTQYF. The DNA for the CDR3 is TGTGCCAGCAGTTCGGGACTAGCGAGGAACACAGATACGCAGTATTTT. The rearrangement links TRBV27 to TRBJ2-3; 10 nucleotides align to TRBD2. With V trimmed by 4 bases and J by 2 bases, 6 bases remained unmatched. The CDR3 has 16 amino acids. From germline, CDR1 is MNHEY and CDR2 SMNVEV (reference sequence).

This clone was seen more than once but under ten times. The CDR3 DNA follows: TGTGCCAGCAGGGGGGAGGGAAACACAGATACGCAGTATTTT. Amino acid sequence: CASRGEGNTDTQYF. The chain links TRBV6-6 to TRBJ2-3, with TRBD2 identical over 7 bases. The V and J ends lost 6 bases and 2 bases, in that order; junction bases with no gene match: 5. This CDR3 has 14 amino acids. Germline V gene lookup returns CDR1 MNHNY and CDR2 SVGAGI (reference sequence).

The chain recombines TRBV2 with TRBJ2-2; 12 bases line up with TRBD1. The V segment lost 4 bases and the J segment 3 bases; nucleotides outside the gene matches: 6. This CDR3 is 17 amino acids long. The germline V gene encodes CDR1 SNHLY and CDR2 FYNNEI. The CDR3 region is CASSVGTGGLHTGELFF. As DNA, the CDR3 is TGTGCCAGCAGTGTTGGGACAGGGGGCTTACACACCGGGGAGCTGTTTTTT. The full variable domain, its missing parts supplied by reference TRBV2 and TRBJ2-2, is EPEVTQTPSHQVTQMGQEVILRCVPISNHLYFYWYRQILGQKVEFLVSFYNNEISEKSEIFDDQFSVERPDGSNFTLKIRSTKLEDSAMYFCASSVGTGGLHTGELFFGEGSRLTVL.

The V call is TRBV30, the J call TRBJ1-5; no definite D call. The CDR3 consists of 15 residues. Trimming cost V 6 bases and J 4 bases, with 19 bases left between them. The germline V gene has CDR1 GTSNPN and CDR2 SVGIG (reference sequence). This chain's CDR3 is CACRIPGAGNQPQHF. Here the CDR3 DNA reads TGTGCCTGCCGAATCCCGGGTGCAGGAAATCAGCCCCAGCATTTT.

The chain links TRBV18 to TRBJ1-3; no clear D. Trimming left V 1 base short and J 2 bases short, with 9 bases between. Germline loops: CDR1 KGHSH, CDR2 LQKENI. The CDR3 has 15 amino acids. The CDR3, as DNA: TGTGCCAGCTCACCACAGGGATCGGCTGGAAACACCATATATTTT. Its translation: CASSPQGSAGNTIYF.

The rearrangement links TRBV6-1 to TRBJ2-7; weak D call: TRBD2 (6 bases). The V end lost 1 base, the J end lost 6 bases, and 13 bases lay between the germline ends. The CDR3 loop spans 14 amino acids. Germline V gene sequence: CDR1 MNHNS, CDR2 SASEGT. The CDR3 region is CASSEGTSLLEQYF. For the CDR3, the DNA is TGTGCCAGCAGTGAAGGAACTAGCCTACTCGAGCAGTACTTC.

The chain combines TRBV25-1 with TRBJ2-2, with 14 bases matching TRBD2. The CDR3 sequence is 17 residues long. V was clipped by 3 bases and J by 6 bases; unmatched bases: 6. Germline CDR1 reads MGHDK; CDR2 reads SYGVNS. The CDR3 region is CASSETSGRAFAGELFF. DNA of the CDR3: TGTGCCAGCAGTGAGACTAGCGGGAGGGCCTTTGCCGGGGAGCTGTTTTTT.

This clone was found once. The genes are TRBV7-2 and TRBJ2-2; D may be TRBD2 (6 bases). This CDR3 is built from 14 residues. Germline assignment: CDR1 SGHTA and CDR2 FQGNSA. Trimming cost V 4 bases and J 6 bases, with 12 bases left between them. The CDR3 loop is CASSSRLVAGELFF. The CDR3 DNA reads TGTGCCAGCAGCTCCCGACTAGTTGCCGGGGAGCTGTTTTTT.

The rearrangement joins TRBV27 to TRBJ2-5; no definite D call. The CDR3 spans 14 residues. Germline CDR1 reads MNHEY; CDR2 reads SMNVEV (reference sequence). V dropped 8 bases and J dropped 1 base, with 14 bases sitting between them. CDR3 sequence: CASRLSGSQETQYF. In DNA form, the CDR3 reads TGTGCCAGCCGCCTCTCGGGCAGCCAAGAGACCCAGTACTTC.

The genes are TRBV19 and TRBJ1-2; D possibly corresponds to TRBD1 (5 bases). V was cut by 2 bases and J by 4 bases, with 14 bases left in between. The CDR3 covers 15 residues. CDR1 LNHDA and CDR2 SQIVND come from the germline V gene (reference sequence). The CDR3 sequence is CASSIKVGQFYGYTF. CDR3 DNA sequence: TGTGCCAGTAGTATAAAAGTGGGGCAGTTCTATGGCTACACCTTC.

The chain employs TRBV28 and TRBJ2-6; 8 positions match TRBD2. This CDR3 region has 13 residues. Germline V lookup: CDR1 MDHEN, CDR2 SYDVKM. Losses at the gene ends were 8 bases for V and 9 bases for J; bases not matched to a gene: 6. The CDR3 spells CASHRGGLNVLTF. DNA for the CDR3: TGTGCCAGCCACCGGGGGGGCCTCAACGTCCTGACTTTC.

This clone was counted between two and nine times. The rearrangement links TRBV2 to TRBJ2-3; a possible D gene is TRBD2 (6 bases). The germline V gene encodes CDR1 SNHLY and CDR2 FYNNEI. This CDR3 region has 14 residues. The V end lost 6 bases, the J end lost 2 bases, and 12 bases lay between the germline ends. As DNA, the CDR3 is TGTGCCAGCAGCCCTAGCGAGATCACAGATACGCAGTATTTT. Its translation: CASSPSEITDTQYF.

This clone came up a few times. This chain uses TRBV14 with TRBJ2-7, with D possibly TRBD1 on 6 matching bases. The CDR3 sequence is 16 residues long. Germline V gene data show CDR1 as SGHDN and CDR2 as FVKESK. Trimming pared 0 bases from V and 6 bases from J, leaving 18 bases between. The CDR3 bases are TGTGCCAGCAGCCAAGAACCGGGACATCCCTCTCTCGAGCAGTACTTC. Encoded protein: CASSQEPGHPSLEQYF.

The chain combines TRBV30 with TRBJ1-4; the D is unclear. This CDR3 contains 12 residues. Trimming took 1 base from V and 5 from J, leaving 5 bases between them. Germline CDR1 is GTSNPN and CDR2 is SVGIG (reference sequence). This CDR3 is CAWSAPNEKLFF. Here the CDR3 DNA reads TGTGCCTGGAGTGCCCCAAATGAAAAACTGTTTTTT.

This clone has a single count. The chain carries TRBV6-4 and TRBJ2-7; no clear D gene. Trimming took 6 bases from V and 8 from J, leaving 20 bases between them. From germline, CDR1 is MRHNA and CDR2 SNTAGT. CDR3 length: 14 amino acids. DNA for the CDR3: TGTGCCAGCAGACCCGAATTAGCTACCCTCAAGCAGTACTTC. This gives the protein CASRPELATLKQYF.

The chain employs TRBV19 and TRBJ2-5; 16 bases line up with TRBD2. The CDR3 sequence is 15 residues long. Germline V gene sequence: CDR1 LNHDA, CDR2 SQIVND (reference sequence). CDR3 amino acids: CATGLAGGPGETQYF. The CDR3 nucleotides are TGTGCAACGGGACTAGCGGGAGGGCCTGGGGAGACCCAGTACTTC.

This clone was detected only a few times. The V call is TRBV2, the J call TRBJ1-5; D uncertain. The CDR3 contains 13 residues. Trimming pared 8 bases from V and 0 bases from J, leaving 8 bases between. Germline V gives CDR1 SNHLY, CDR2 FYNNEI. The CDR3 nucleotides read TGTGCCAGCGCCGGGGATAGCAATCAGCCCCAGCATTTT. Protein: CASAGDSNQPQHF.

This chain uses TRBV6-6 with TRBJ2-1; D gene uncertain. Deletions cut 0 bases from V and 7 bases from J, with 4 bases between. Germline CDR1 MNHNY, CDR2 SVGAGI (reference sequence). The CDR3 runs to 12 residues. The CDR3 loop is CASSYSSNEQFF. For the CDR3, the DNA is TGTGCCAGCAGTTACTCGTCTAATGAGCAGTTCTTC.

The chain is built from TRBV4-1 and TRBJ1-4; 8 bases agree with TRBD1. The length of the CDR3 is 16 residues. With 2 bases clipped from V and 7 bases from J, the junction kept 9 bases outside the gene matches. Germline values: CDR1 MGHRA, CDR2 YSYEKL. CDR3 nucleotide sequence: TGCGCCAGCAGCCAACCCAGGACAGGGAGCGGTGAAAAACTGTTTTTT. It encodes CASSQPRTGSGEKLFF.